These T cell receptor beta chains were read from a single sample in a study of beta chain features in type 1 diabetes. TCRdb's table, derived via immunoSEQ multiplex PCR, lists solely in-frame clones and lacks some. Of around 250,000 clones listed, 11% to 15% are singletons. The sequenced sample consisted of naive CD4+ T cells from blood. The source of these receptors is a man aged 25 to 40 with type 1 diabetes. The CDR3 runs from the conserved cysteine through the conserved F or W. The order of the fields is D gene, CDR3 length, J gene, clone size, V gene, CDR3 DNA, CDR3 protein. D genes are given only for firm matches. Only some rows state a clone size, as once, few, many or a class for expanded clones.

d_call: TRBD1
cdr3_length: 18
j_call: TRBJ1-1
clone_size: NA
v_call: TRBV7-2
cdr3_nt: TGTGCCAGCAGCCCGCGGAGGACAGGGAGTCCCTTGAACACTGAAGCTTTCTTT
cdr3_aa: CASSPRRTGSPLNTEAFF

d_call: NA
cdr3_length: 12
j_call: TRBJ2-7
clone_size: few
v_call: TRBV2
cdr3_nt: TGTGCCAGCAGCTTCGGTGGGTCGGGGAAGTACTTC
cdr3_aa: CASSFGGSGKYF

d_call: TRBD1
cdr3_length: 15
j_call: TRBJ2-7
clone_size: NA
v_call: TRBV6-5
cdr3_nt: TGTGCCAGCAGCCGACCGGGACAGGGGCGCTACGAGCAGTACTTC
cdr3_aa: CASSRPGQGRYEQYF

d_call: TRBD1
cdr3_length: 15
j_call: TRBJ2-2
clone_size: NA
v_call: TRBV19
cdr3_nt: TGTGCCAGTAGGCCACAGGGGGCAGGTACCGGGGAGCTGTTTTTT
cdr3_aa: CASRPQGAGTGELFF

d_call: TRBD2
cdr3_length: 15
j_call: TRBJ2-3
clone_size: NA
v_call: TRBV6-6
cdr3_nt: TGTGCCAGCAGCTTATTAGCGGGGGGCACAGATACGCAGTATTTT
cdr3_aa: CASSLLAGGTDTQYF

d_call: NA
cdr3_length: 16
j_call: TRBJ1-6
clone_size: few
v_call: TRBV7-8
cdr3_nt: TGTGCCAGCAGCGGCTGGGGCTCAGGGAATAATTCACCCCTCCACTTT
cdr3_aa: CASSGWGSGNNSPLHF

d_call: NA
cdr3_length: 14
j_call: TRBJ1-2
clone_size: NA
v_call: TRBV6-5
cdr3_nt: TGTGCCAGCAGTTACTCGACGGGAGGGAGTGGCTACACCTTC
cdr3_aa: CASSYSTGGSGYTF

d_call: NA
cdr3_length: 12
j_call: TRBJ2-5
clone_size: NA
v_call: TRBV2
cdr3_nt: TGTGCCACCGGACTGCTCCAAGAGACCCAGTACTTC
cdr3_aa: CATGLLQETQYF

d_call: NA
cdr3_length: 15
j_call: TRBJ2-3
clone_size: few
v_call: TRBV5-1
cdr3_nt: TGCGCCAGCAGCTTGGCGGGCAGGGGATCAGATACGCAGTATTTT
cdr3_aa: CASSLAGRGSDTQYF

d_call: TRBD1
cdr3_length: 12
j_call: TRBJ1-1
clone_size: few
v_call: TRBV7-9
cdr3_nt: TGTGCCAGCAGCCTGACAGGGACTGAAGCTTTCTTT
cdr3_aa: CASSLTGTEAFF

d_call: NA
cdr3_length: 13
j_call: TRBJ1-2
clone_size: few
v_call: TRBV10-3
cdr3_nt: TGTGCCATCACGTCTACAGGACACTATGGCTACACCTTC
cdr3_aa: CAITSTGHYGYTF

d_call: NA
cdr3_length: 15
j_call: TRBJ1-5
clone_size: NA
v_call: TRBV5-1
cdr3_nt: TGCGCCAGCAGCTTGGGGGACTCTGGCAATCAGCCCCAGCATTTT
cdr3_aa: CASSLGDSGNQPQHF

d_call: NA
cdr3_length: 12
j_call: TRBJ2-2
clone_size: NA
v_call: TRBV5-1
cdr3_nt: TGCGCCAGCAGCTTTTCAGGCGGGGAGCTGTTTTTT
cdr3_aa: CASSFSGGELFF

d_call: TRBD2
cdr3_length: 15
j_call: TRBJ2-5
clone_size: few
v_call: TRBV4-2
cdr3_nt: TGTGCCAGCAGCCCGGGGGGTGGGGTCCAAGAGACCCAGTACTTC
cdr3_aa: CASSPGGGVQETQYF

d_call: NA
cdr3_length: 13
j_call: TRBJ1-5
clone_size: NA
v_call: TRBV6-5
cdr3_nt: TGTGCCAGCAGTTACGAGTACAATCAGCCCCAGCATTTT
cdr3_aa: CASSYEYNQPQHF

d_call: NA
cdr3_length: 14
j_call: TRBJ1-1
clone_size: NA
v_call: TRBV5-4
cdr3_nt: TGTGCCAGCAGCACAGGGTTGGCGAACACTGAAGCTTTCTTT
cdr3_aa: CASSTGLANTEAFF

d_call: TRBD1
cdr3_length: 17
j_call: TRBJ2-2
clone_size: many
v_call: TRBV23-1
cdr3_nt: TGCGCCAGCACACCGAGACAGGGGGCGCGGGACACCGGGGAGCTGTTTTTT
cdr3_aa: CASTPRQGARDTGELFF

d_call: TRBD2
cdr3_length: 14
j_call: TRBJ2-3
clone_size: few
v_call: TRBV10-3
cdr3_nt: TGTGCCACGGATGGGACTAGCGGGGAGGGTACGCAGTATTTT
cdr3_aa: CATDGTSGEGTQYF

d_call: NA
cdr3_length: 15
j_call: TRBJ1-5
clone_size: few
v_call: TRBV18
cdr3_nt: TGTGCCAGCTCACCGGCGCAGGATAGCAATCAGCCCCAGCATTTT
cdr3_aa: CASSPAQDSNQPQHF

d_call: TRBD1
cdr3_length: 15
j_call: TRBJ2-7
clone_size: few
v_call: TRBV19
cdr3_nt: TGTGCCAGTGGTTTAAGCGGACAGGGGGCTGACGAGCAGTACTTC
cdr3_aa: CASGLSGQGADEQYF

d_call: NA
cdr3_length: 14
j_call: TRBJ1-2
clone_size: few
v_call: TRBV7-2
cdr3_nt: TGTGCCAGCAGCAAAGGCAGGGGAGCCGATGGCTACACCTTC
cdr3_aa: CASSKGRGADGYTF

d_call: TRBD2
cdr3_length: 14
j_call: TRBJ2-5
clone_size: NA
v_call: TRBV5-1
cdr3_nt: TGCGCCAGCAGCCTGAGGGGACTAGGAGGGACCCAGTACTTC
cdr3_aa: CASSLRGLGGTQYF

d_call: NA
cdr3_length: 15
j_call: TRBJ2-5
clone_size: NA
v_call: TRBV18
cdr3_nt: TGTGCCAGCTCACCCGTACTAGGAGGGGCAGAGACCCAGTACTTC
cdr3_aa: CASSPVLGGAETQYF

d_call: NA
cdr3_length: 13
j_call: TRBJ1-1
clone_size: NA
v_call: TRBV6-4
cdr3_nt: TGTGCCACCCCATGCGGTCTGAGCACTGAAGCTTTCTTT
cdr3_aa: CATPCGLSTEAFF

d_call: TRBD2
cdr3_length: 18
j_call: TRBJ2-5
clone_size: few
v_call: TRBV5-4
cdr3_nt: TGTGCCAGCCACCGACCCGGGACTAGCGGGAGGAACCAAGAGACCCAGTACTTC
cdr3_aa: CASHRPGTSGRNQETQYF

d_call: NA
cdr3_length: 13
j_call: TRBJ2-7
clone_size: few
v_call: TRBV6-5
cdr3_nt: TGTGCCAGCCGGGTCCTTCTCGGGTACGAGCAGTACTTC
cdr3_aa: CASRVLLGYEQYF

d_call: NA
cdr3_length: 13
j_call: TRBJ2-7
clone_size: few
v_call: TRBV5-6
cdr3_nt: TGTGCCAGCAGCGGCCCGCCCCCCTACGAGCAGTACTTC
cdr3_aa: CASSGPPPYEQYF

d_call: TRBD1
cdr3_length: 16
j_call: TRBJ2-3
clone_size: few
v_call: TRBV11-2
cdr3_nt: TGTGCCAGCAGCTTAGTGGCAGGGGGTAGCACAGATACGCAGTATTTT
cdr3_aa: CASSLVAGGSTDTQYF

d_call: NA
cdr3_length: 12
j_call: TRBJ2-5
clone_size: once
v_call: TRBV11-2
cdr3_nt: TGTGCCAGCAGCCAATCCCAAGAGACCCAGTACTTC
cdr3_aa: CASSQSQETQYF

d_call: NA
cdr3_length: 14
j_call: TRBJ2-3
clone_size: NA
v_call: TRBV7-9
cdr3_nt: TGTGCCAGCAGCTTTAGGGGCTTTGAAGATACGCAGTATTTT
cdr3_aa: CASSFRGFEDTQYF

d_call: TRBD1
cdr3_length: 14
j_call: TRBJ1-1
clone_size: NA
v_call: TRBV9
cdr3_nt: TGTGCCAGCAGCGCCGGACAGGTCAACACTGAAGCTTTCTTT
cdr3_aa: CASSAGQVNTEAFF

d_call: NA
cdr3_length: 11
j_call: TRBJ2-2
clone_size: NA
v_call: TRBV6-6
cdr3_nt: TGTGCCAGCACCCTATACGAGGAGCTGTTTTTT
cdr3_aa: CASTLYEELFF

d_call: NA
cdr3_length: 15
j_call: TRBJ1-2
clone_size: few
v_call: TRBV6-6
cdr3_nt: TGTGCCAGCAGTTACGCGACAGGCTCGTATTATGGCTACACCTTC
cdr3_aa: CASSYATGSYYGYTF

d_call: TRBD2
cdr3_length: 17
j_call: TRBJ2-1
clone_size: NA
v_call: TRBV27
cdr3_nt: TGTGCCAGCAGTTCTCTCGGGACTAGCGGGGGATACAATGAGCAGTTCTTC
cdr3_aa: CASSSLGTSGGYNEQFF

d_call: TRBD1
cdr3_length: 15
j_call: TRBJ2-2
clone_size: NA
v_call: TRBV19
cdr3_nt: TGTGCCAGTAGTACCCCCGGGACAGGGGCCGGGGAGCTGTTTTTT
cdr3_aa: CASSTPGTGAGELFF

d_call: NA
cdr3_length: 13
j_call: TRBJ1-1
clone_size: NA
v_call: TRBV7-9
cdr3_nt: TGTGCCAGCAGCTTAAGAGAGAACACTGAAGCTTTCTTT
cdr3_aa: CASSLRENTEAFF

d_call: NA
cdr3_length: 14
j_call: TRBJ2-3
clone_size: few
v_call: TRBV11-2
cdr3_nt: TGTGCCAGCAGTTGGGGACTCCTCGCGGATACGCAGTATTTT
cdr3_aa: CASSWGLLADTQYF

d_call: TRBD1
cdr3_length: 15
j_call: TRBJ2-1
clone_size: few
v_call: TRBV5-1
cdr3_nt: TGCGCCAGCAGCTGGACAGGGCCCTCCTACAATGAGCAGTTCTTC
cdr3_aa: CASSWTGPSYNEQFF

d_call: NA
cdr3_length: 11
j_call: TRBJ1-1
clone_size: few
v_call: TRBV6-5
cdr3_nt: TGTGCCAGCAGTTACGGGGGCAGATCTTTCTTT
cdr3_aa: CASSYGGRSFF

d_call: TRBD1
cdr3_length: 14
j_call: TRBJ2-2
clone_size: few
v_call: TRBV6-6
cdr3_nt: TGTGCCAGCAGAACAGGGGGCTCGGCCGGGGAGCTGTTTTTT
cdr3_aa: CASRTGGSAGELFF

d_call: NA
cdr3_length: 13
j_call: TRBJ2-7
clone_size: NA
v_call: TRBV30
cdr3_nt: TGTGCCTGGAGGGTCTTGAGCTCCTACGAGCAGTACTTC
cdr3_aa: CAWRVLSSYEQYF

d_call: TRBD1
cdr3_length: 14
j_call: TRBJ1-2
clone_size: NA
v_call: TRBV6-5
cdr3_nt: TGTGCCAGCAGCCCGGGACAGGGACGCTATGGCTACACCTTC
cdr3_aa: CASSPGQGRYGYTF

d_call: TRBD1
cdr3_length: 13
j_call: TRBJ2-7
clone_size: few
v_call: TRBV6-5
cdr3_nt: TGTGCCAGCAGTCGGGACAGGGACAACGAGCAGTACTTC
cdr3_aa: CASSRDRDNEQYF

d_call: NA
cdr3_length: 14
j_call: TRBJ2-2
clone_size: NA
v_call: TRBV7-9
cdr3_nt: TGTGCCAGCAGCTTAGATGCAGGGGCCGGGGAGCTGTTTTTT
cdr3_aa: CASSLDAGAGELFF

d_call: TRBD2
cdr3_length: 13
j_call: TRBJ2-2
clone_size: few
v_call: TRBV2
cdr3_nt: TGTGCCAGCTCCCGGGGGGGCACCGGGGAGCTGTTTTTT
cdr3_aa: CASSRGGTGELFF

d_call: TRBD1
cdr3_length: 17
j_call: TRBJ1-1
clone_size: NA
v_call: TRBV5-1
cdr3_nt: TGCGCCAGCAGTTCCGGGGACAGGGCCTTGTCCGACACTGAAGCTTTCTTT
cdr3_aa: CASSSGDRALSDTEAFF

d_call: TRBD2
cdr3_length: 14
j_call: TRBJ2-1
clone_size: NA
v_call: TRBV11-3
cdr3_nt: TGTGCCAGCAGCTTTCTAGGACTAGCCAATGAGCAGTTCTTC
cdr3_aa: CASSFLGLANEQFF

d_call: TRBD2
cdr3_length: 14
j_call: TRBJ2-1
clone_size: few
v_call: TRBV12-5
cdr3_nt: TGTGCTAGTGGTTTGGGACTAGCGGGCGCCGAGCAGTTCTTC
cdr3_aa: CASGLGLAGAEQFF

d_call: TRBD1
cdr3_length: 14
j_call: TRBJ2-5
clone_size: few
v_call: TRBV10-3
cdr3_nt: TGTGCCATCAGTGAGGGACAGGGTGGAGGGACCCAGTACTTC
cdr3_aa: CAISEGQGGGTQYF

d_call: NA
cdr3_length: 12
j_call: TRBJ1-2
clone_size: once
v_call: TRBV19
cdr3_nt: TGTGCCACCGCGGACATGCTGACCGGCTACACCTTC
cdr3_aa: CATADMLTGYTF

d_call: TRBD2
cdr3_length: 14
j_call: TRBJ2-5
clone_size: few
v_call: TRBV18
cdr3_nt: TGTGCCAGCTCAAGCGGGACCCCCATAGAGACCCAGTACTTC
cdr3_aa: CASSSGTPIETQYF

d_call: NA
cdr3_length: 12
j_call: TRBJ2-1
clone_size: few
v_call: TRBV7-2
cdr3_nt: TGTGCCAGCAGCTTTGGTCTGAGTGAGCAGTTCTTC
cdr3_aa: CASSFGLSEQFF

d_call: NA
cdr3_length: 11
j_call: TRBJ2-5
clone_size: NA
v_call: TRBV7-8
cdr3_nt: TGTGCCAGCAGCTTCGGAGAGACCCAGTACTTC
cdr3_aa: CASSFGETQYF

d_call: TRBD1
cdr3_length: 14
j_call: TRBJ1-2
clone_size: few
v_call: TRBV29-1
cdr3_nt: TGCAGCGTTGGTCCACAGGGGGCTGACTATGGCTACACCTTC
cdr3_aa: CSVGPQGADYGYTF

d_call: TRBD1
cdr3_length: 13
j_call: TRBJ1-2
clone_size: few
v_call: TRBV7-6
cdr3_nt: TGTGCCAGCAGCGGGCGGACAGGGAGTGGCTACACCTTC
cdr3_aa: CASSGRTGSGYTF

d_call: TRBD2
cdr3_length: 15
j_call: TRBJ2-3
clone_size: few
v_call: TRBV5-1
cdr3_nt: TGCGCCAGCAGCTCGGGACTAGCGGGTACAGATACGCAGTATTTT
cdr3_aa: CASSSGLAGTDTQYF

d_call: TRBD1
cdr3_length: 18
j_call: TRBJ2-6
clone_size: few
v_call: TRBV7-9
cdr3_nt: TGTGCCAGCAGCTTAGGACAGGGCCGATTCTCTGGGGCCAACGTCCTGACTTTC
cdr3_aa: CASSLGQGRFSGANVLTF